What follows are 16 T cell receptor beta chains derived from one specimen sequenced in a study of CXCR3-negative and CXCR3-positive naive CD8 T cells. UMI-tagged TRB cDNA libraries were built via 5' RACE. TCRdb re-called the 5' RACE reads and gives one entry per CDR3 protein, without DNA. Its table lists 55,000 to 70,000 distinct CDR3 sequences. Their cognate antigens are unknown. General observations from the study: Relative to CXCR3-negative naive cells, CXCR3-positive naive cells had more hydrophobic TRB CDR3s.

Sequenced sample: naive CXCR3+ CD8+ T cells from blood. As to subset: CD45RO-CCR7+CD27+CD95- naive CD8+ T cells expressing CXCR3 (TNR3+). Receptors originate from a human donor in good health. Some clones in this sample may be carry-over from other donors' samples.

The chain employs TRBV13 and TRBJ2-3; there is no DNA to check the TCRdb D call of TRBD1. This CDR3 region has 14 residues. Germline CDR1 and CDR2: PRHDT and FYEKMQ (reference sequence). CDR3: CASSLARGTDTQYF.

The V and J genes are TRBV12-3 or TRBV12-4 and TRBJ1-6; TCRdb's D call, TRBD1, is unchecked because there is no DNA. The CDR3 has 14 residues. The CDR3 reads CASSPDRVGSPLHF.

This chain joins TRBV3-1 and TRBJ1-1; TCRdb gives TRBD1 as the D gene, but with no DNA this cannot be confirmed. The CDR3 totals 16 residues. The V gene's germline CDR1 is LGHDT and CDR2 YNNKEL (reference sequence). This CDR3 is CASSHGSVGGNTEAFF.

This chain connects TRBV7-2 to TRBJ2-7; lacking DNA, the TRBD1 call made by TCRdb goes unchecked. The CDR3 spans 14 residues. Per germline, CDR1 SGHTA and CDR2 FQGNSA. This CDR3 is CASSFRDRGYEQYF.

This chain connects TRBV7-9 to TRBJ1-2. Germline-derived CDR1 and CDR2 are SEHNR and FQNEAQ (reference sequence). The CDR3 runs to 14 residues. CDR3 loop: CASSLPAKIYGYTF.

The chain has TRBV29-1 and TRBJ2-7; the TRBD1 assignment by TCRdb is unverifiable without DNA. Germline CDR1 is SQVTM and CDR2 is ANQGSEA. This CDR3 spans 14 amino acids. The CDR3 here is CSATPDRSSYEQYF.

The V and J genes are TRBV7-2 and TRBJ2-5; TCRdb lists TRBD2, though no DNA is available to test this call. The CDR3 has 15 amino acids. The germline V gene encodes CDR1 SGHTA and CDR2 FQGNSA. CDR3 protein: CASSPTAGGYETQYF. Full variable domain (remainder filled in from reference TRBV7-2 and TRBJ2-5): GAGVSQSPSNKVTEKGKDVELRCDPISGHTALYWYRQSLGQGLEFLIYFQGNSAPDKSGLPSDRFSAERTGGSVSTLTIQRTQQEDSAVYLCASSPTAGGYETQYFGPGTRLLVL.

This chain connects TRBV7-9 to TRBJ2-7; TCRdb returns TRBD2, unconfirmable since there is no DNA. Germline lookup yields CDR1 SEHNR and CDR2 FQNEAQ (reference sequence). The CDR3 has 13 amino acids. CDR3 protein: CASSPGTSVEQYF.

The J gene is TRBJ2-2, the V gene TRBV29-1; TCRdb's D gene call, TRBD1, goes unchecked for lack of DNA. Germline CDR1 is SQVTM and CDR2 is ANQGSEA. The CDR3 extends over 14 amino acids. The CDR3 protein is CSAPAGDRAGELFF.

The rearrangement uses TRBV7-9 and TRBJ2-2; no DNA is available, so the TRBD1 call from TCRdb remains unchecked. Germline CDR1 SEHNR, CDR2 FQNEAQ (reference sequence). CDR3 size: 16 residues. Here the CDR3 reads CASSFYRVPNTGELFF. Full variable domain (rest looked up from reference TRBV7-9 and TRBJ2-2): DTGVSQNPRHKITKRGQNVTFRCDPISEHNRLYWYRQTLGQGPEFLTYFQNEAQLEKSRLLSDRFSAERPKGSFSTLEIQRTEQGDSAMYLCASSFYRVPNTGELFFGEGSRLTVL.

The rearrangement uses TRBV7-3 and TRBJ2-2; checking the TCRdb D call of TRBD1 is not possible without DNA. CDR1 and CDR2 from the germline V gene are SGHTA and FQGTGA. CDR3 size: 16 residues. CDR3 in amino acids: CASSLLPGVLTGELFF. Full variable domain (rest looked up from reference TRBV7-3 and TRBJ2-2): GAGVSQTPSNKVTEKGKYVELRCDPISGHTALYWYRQSLGQGPEFLIYFQGTGAADDSGLPNDRFFAVRPEGSVSTLKIQRTERGDSAVYLCASSLLPGVLTGELFFGEGSRLTVL.

The chain has TRBV7-6 and TRBJ2-7; TCRdb lists TRBD1, though no DNA is available to test this call. The CDR3 is 14 amino acids. Germline V CDR1 and CDR2: SGHVS, FNYEAQ. The CDR3 loop reads CASSWGQYTYEQYF.

The chain has TRBV12-3 or TRBV12-4 and TRBJ1-1; TCRdb selects TRBD1, and the lack of DNA leaves this call unchecked. The CDR3 sequence is 17 residues long. The CDR3 protein is CASSTPGGATGNTEAFF.

The chain employs TRBV12-3 or TRBV12-4 and TRBJ2-2; TCRdb calls TRBD2, which cannot be checked without DNA. The CDR3 runs 16 residues. CDR3 region: CASRGRRGSGTGELFF.

The J gene is TRBJ2-7, the V gene TRBV28; TCRdb's D gene call, TRBD2, goes unchecked for lack of DNA. Germline loops: CDR1 MDHEN, CDR2 SYDVKM. There are 17 residues in the CDR3. The CDR3 region is CASSLGLERGGRGEQYF.

The V gene is TRBV2, the J gene TRBJ2-2; TCRdb names TRBD2, which stays unverified in the absence of DNA. Germline CDR1 is SNHLY and CDR2 is FYNNEI. The CDR3 runs 14 residues. The chain's CDR3 is CARGGTSGSGELFF. Full variable domain (outside the CDR3, taken from reference TRBV2 and TRBJ2-2): EPEVTQTPSHQVTQMGQEVILRCVPISNHLYFYWYRQILGQKVEFLVSFYNNEISEKSEIFDDQFSVERPDGSNFTLKIRSTKLEDSAMYFCARGGTSGSGELFFGEGSRLTVL.